This is a list of T cell receptor beta chains from one sample in a study of regulatory T cells in long-lasting Graves disease. TCRdb fed the multiplex PCR reads into MiXCR, producing one record per CDR3 protein. The table includes 500,000 to 700,000 distinct CDR3 sequences, 16% detected once. This sample was shared with a second study, whose subject was T cells in Graves' hyperthyroidism and ophthalmopathy.

Sequenced material: peripheral blood mononuclear cells (PBMCs), taken at new diagnosis, from a patient treated with antithyroid drugs. These receptors were collected from a woman in her thirties with Graves disease. Both conserved end residues are part of each CDR3. A D gene is named only where the DNA matches it firmly. The size entry is marked missing in some rows and otherwise reads once, few, many or a size class.

j_gene	abundance	d_gene	v_gene	CDR3nt	CDR3aa
TRBJ2-5	many	TRBD2	TRBV20-1	TGCAGTGCTCGCCGGATGGGAGGGAACCAAGAGACCCAGTACTTC	CSARRMGGNQETQYF
TRBJ1-5	few	TRBD1	TRBV28	TGTGCCAGTAAGGGGGCGGCAGATAGCAATCAGCCCCAGCATTTT	CASKGAADSNQPQHF
TRBJ2-7	-	TRBD2	TRBV20-1	TGCAGTGCTGTGACGGGACTAGCGTTATCCTACGAGCAGTACTTC	CSAVTGLALSYEQYF
TRBJ1-1	many	-	TRBV11-3	TGTGCCAGCAGCTTACACGCGGGTACGCCTGAAGCTTTCTTT	CASSLHAGTPEAFF
TRBJ2-3	-	-	TRBV14	TGTGCCAGCAGCCAACATTGGATCGGAAGTGCAGATACGCAGTATTTT	CASSQHWIGSADTQYF
TRBJ2-5	-	TRBD2	TRBV14	TGTGCCAGCAGCCAAGCGCGGGGACTAGCGGGCGAAGAGACCCAGTACTTC	CASSQARGLAGEETQYF
TRBJ2-5	few	-	TRBV5-1	TGCGCCAGCAGCTCCAGGCTAGCCGAAAAGACCCAGTACTTC	CASSSRLAEKTQYF
TRBJ2-2	few	-	TRBV11-3	TGTGCCAGCAGCTTAGGGGGTAGGGAGCTGTTTTTT	CASSLGGRELFF
TRBJ2-3	many	-	TRBV7-2	TGTGCCAGCAGCTTAAGTCGTATGGATACGCAGTATTTT	CASSLSRMDTQYF
TRBJ1-4	few	-	TRBV20-1	TGCAGTGCTAGCCTAGGTGGAACTAATGAAAAACTGTTTTTT	CSASLGGTNEKLFF
TRBJ2-3	-	-	TRBV20-1	TGCAGTGCAGCCAAGACACAGCGGGATACGCAGTATTTT	CSAAKTQRDTQYF
TRBJ2-3	many	TRBD1	TRBV9	TGTGCCAGCAGCATACGGGACAGACCCACAGATACGCAGTATTTT	CASSIRDRPTDTQYF
TRBJ2-1	many	-	TRBV11-2	TGTGCCAGCAGCTTATGGGGGGCTTCCAATGAGCAGTTCTTC	CASSLWGASNEQFF
TRBJ2-2	few	-	TRBV20-1	TGCAGTGCCCGGCAGGGTATCGCGAACACCGGGGAGCTGTTTTTT	CSARQGIANTGELFF
TRBJ1-5	many	TRBD1	TRBV2	TGTGCCAGCAGTCGGGACAGGGAACTCTTAGCAAATCGGCCCCAGCATTTT	CASSRDRELLANRPQHF
TRBJ1-2	many	-	TRBV6-1	TGTGCCAGCAGACCCGGACAGTCGCCATGGGGCTACACCTTC	CASRPGQSPWGYTF
TRBJ1-2	many	TRBD1	TRBV6-1	TGTGCCAGCAGGCAAGGACAGGGTTTTCTCTATGGCTACACCTTC	CASRQGQGFLYGYTF
TRBJ1-1	many	-	TRBV6-1	TGTGCCAGCATTAGGGAAGGGGTAGCTGAAGCTTTCTTT	CASIREGVAEAFF
TRBJ2-2	few	-	TRBV20-1	TGCAGTGCCACCAAGGAGAACACCGGGGAGCTGTTTTTT	CSATKENTGELFF
TRBJ2-1	many	-	TRBV28	TGTGCCAGCACCCCCGAGGGGTTCTACAATGAGCAGTTCTTC	CASTPEGFYNEQFF
TRBJ2-7	many	-	TRBV27	TGTGCCAGCAGTTTTGGAGGGTGGGGGACAGCTGCCTACGAGCAGTACTTC	CASSFGGWGTAAYEQYF
TRBJ2-3	few	-	TRBV3-1	TGTGCCAGCAGCCAGGCAGGAAACACAGATACGCAGTATTTT	CASSQAGNTDTQYF
TRBJ2-3	few	TRBD2	TRBV5-1	TGCGCCAGCAGCGGGGGGACTAGCGGAGGAGGGACAGATACGCAGTATTTT	CASSGGTSGGGTDTQYF
TRBJ1-4	few	TRBD1	TRBV6-2/TRBV6-3	TGTGCCAGCAGACTTCAGGGGGCGATTAATGAAAAACTGTTTTTT	CASRLQGAINEKLFF
TRBJ1-2	-	-	TRBV2	TGTGCCAGCAGTGAAGTCGGAGCAGGCGGCTACACCTTC	CASSEVGAGGYTF
TRBJ1-4	many	-	TRBV2	TGTGCCAGCAGCACACAGACAACTAATGAAAAACTGTTTTTT	CASSTQTTNEKLFF
TRBJ2-1	few	-	TRBV15	TGTGCCACCAGCAACCTCGAAAATGAGCAGTTCTTC	CATSNLENEQFF
TRBJ2-5	few	TRBD2	TRBV5-1	TGCGCCAGCAGCCCCACCGTAGCGGGACAAGAGACCCAGTACTTC	CASSPTVAGQETQYF
TRBJ2-2	-	TRBD2	TRBV20-1	TGCAGTGCTAGAGATTGGCGGCGGGAGGCCCGATCCGTAACGAACACCGGGGAGCTGTTTTTT	CSARDWRREARSVTNTGELFF
TRBJ2-5	-	-	TRBV30	TGTGCCTGGAGTGTACTTGGGTTGAGCCAGTACTTC	CAWSVLGLSQYF
TRBJ1-1	-	-	TRBV19	TGTGCCAGTAGTCAGCTGCGGGGAACTGAAGCTTTCTTT	CASSQLRGTEAFF
TRBJ2-1	-	TRBD2	TRBV5-1	TGCGCCAGCAGCTGGCAAGGGACTAGCGGGTCGGATGAGCAGTTCTTC	CASSWQGTSGSDEQFF
TRBJ1-1	many	-	TRBV11-2	TGTGCCAGCAGCTCAGTCAGATACACTGAAGCTTTCTTT	CASSSVRYTEAFF
TRBJ2-3	many	TRBD2	TRBV5-1	TGCGCCAGCAGCTTCGAAGGTAGCGGGAGGGGAACAGATACGCAGTATTTT	CASSFEGSGRGTDTQYF
TRBJ2-2	-	TRBD2	TRBV7-9	TGTGCCAGCAGCTTATCCGGCGGGGGTATCACCGGGGAGCTGTTTTTT	CASSLSGGGITGELFF
TRBJ2-3	many	TRBD1	TRBV28	TGTGCCAGCAGTCCCAACAGGGGCTGGACAGATACGCAGTATTTT	CASSPNRGWTDTQYF
TRBJ2-3	-	-	TRBV19	TGTGCCAGTAGTCCCTCCATAATTGTGGGGGGCGCCTTAGATACGCAGTATTTT	CASSPSIIVGGALDTQYF
TRBJ2-1	once	-	TRBV7-9	TGTGCCAGCAGCTCCGTGCTGGGGGGCGTGGGGAATGAGCAGTTCTTC	CASSSVLGGVGNEQFF
TRBJ1-1	-	-	TRBV9	TGTGCCAGCAGTAAGGAAGCAGGGGTTTGGTTTTTGAACACTGAAGCTTTCTTT	CASSKEAGVWFLNTEAFF
TRBJ1-4	once	-	TRBV12-3/TRBV12-4	TGTGCCAGCAGTCAGGTTAATGAAAGACTGTTTTTT	CASSQVNERLFF
TRBJ2-7	many	TRBD2	TRBV3-1	TGTGCCAGCAGCCCATCCGGGACTAGCGGGATTCCGGGCTACGAGCAGTACTTC	CASSPSGTSGIPGYEQYF
TRBJ1-4	few	-	TRBV6-1	TGTGCCAGCACACGAGGGTTTAATGAAAAACTGTTTTTT	CASTRGFNEKLFF
TRBJ1-4	-	-	TRBV13	TGTGCCAGCAGTGTCAGGGCCACTAATGAAAAACTGTTTTTT	CASSVRATNEKLFF
TRBJ2-2	few	-	TRBV27	TGTGCCAGCAGTTTCATCCAGAACACCGGGGAGCTGTTTTTT	CASSFIQNTGELFF
TRBJ1-1	many	-	TRBV2	TGTGCCAGCCGTGTCTCGAACACTGAAGCTTTCTTT	CASRVSNTEAFF
TRBJ1-5	-	-	TRBV6-5	TGTGCCAGCAGTTGGGGGACGGATCAGCCCCAGCATTTT	CASSWGTDQPQHF